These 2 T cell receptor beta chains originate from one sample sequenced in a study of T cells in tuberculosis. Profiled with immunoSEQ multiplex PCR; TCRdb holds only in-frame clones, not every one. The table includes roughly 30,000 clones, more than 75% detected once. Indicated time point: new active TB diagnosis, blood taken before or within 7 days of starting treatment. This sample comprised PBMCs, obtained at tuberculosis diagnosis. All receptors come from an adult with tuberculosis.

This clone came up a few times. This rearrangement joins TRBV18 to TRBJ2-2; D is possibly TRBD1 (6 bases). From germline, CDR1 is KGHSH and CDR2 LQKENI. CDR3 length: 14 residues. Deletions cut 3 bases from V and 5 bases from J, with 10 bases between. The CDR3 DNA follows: TGTGCCAGCTCACCGCCAGGGGTGACCGGGGAGCTGTTTTTT. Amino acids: CASSPPGVTGELFF.

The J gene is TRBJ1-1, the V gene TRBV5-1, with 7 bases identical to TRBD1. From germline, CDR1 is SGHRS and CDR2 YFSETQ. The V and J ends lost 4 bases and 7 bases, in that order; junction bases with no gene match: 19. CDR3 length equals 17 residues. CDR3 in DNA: TGCGCCAGCAGCGTATTGTTGGGACAGCCCAAACATGGTGAAGCTTTCTTT. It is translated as CASSVLLGQPKHGEAFF.